A single T cell receptor beta chain is shown here with its context. Patients were all untreated before their thyroid surgery. The record originates from a study of metastatic and nonmetastatic thyroid tumors. As for the study in general: Patients with malignant and benign thyroid disease provided blood and tumor or nodule tissue, whose repertoires were compared.

Per the original data handling: Clinicopathological groups supplied CDR3 differences that were used to build a distant-metastasis classifier for papillary thyroid cancer. TCRdb re-analyzed the PCR reads through MiXCR. None of the V and J calls come from the authors' own analysis; TCRdb made them. The sample records 22,000 or so clones, more than 12% being singletons. With 6 bases clipped from V and 3 bases from J, the junction kept 14 bases outside the gene matches. CDR1 MNHNY and CDR2 SVGAGI come from the germline V gene (reference sequence). The CDR3 extends over 17 amino acids. This chain connects TRBV6-6 to TRBJ2-1, with 7 bases aligning to TRBD1. The clonotype comes from a female donor with papillary thyroid cancer or a benign thyroid nodule (not recorded which). Some clones in this sample may be carry-over from other donors' samples. Sequences were obtained from tumor tissue. For the CDR3, the DNA is TGTGCCAGCAGCAAACCGGACCCTGGGACAGACTACAATGAGCAGTTCTTC. Its protein is CASSKPDPGTDYNEQFF.